This T cell receptor beta chain stems from a study of blood T cell repertoires in COVID-19. In the study overall: Italy, Spain and the United States were the sources of the convalescent and acute COVID-19 samples.

V was shortened by 0 bases and J by 4 bases, with 9 bases between the two germline ends. The CDR3 runs 14 residues. Germline assignment: CDR1 ENHRY and CDR2 SYGVKD. Authors' data handling: By means of reference gene primer amplification, nucleated cell counts were estimated. Using immunoSEQ multiplex PCR, the repertoire was profiled, and TCRdb retains in-frame clones only, with some absent. V and J calls plus clone size are reproduced from that table; the DNA served to infer D and trimming. The sample has roughly 200,000 clones, roughly 80% seen once. J is TRBJ2-5 and V is TRBV10-3; tentative D call: TRBD1 (6 bases). Sequencing was done on a sample of peripheral blood. This clonotype was obtained from a man in his fifties or sixties who had recovered from COVID-19. The CDR3 loop reads CAISESPTGETQYF. The CDR3 DNA is TGTGCCATCAGTGAGTCCCCGACAGGAGAGACCCAGTACTTC.